This T cell receptor (beta chain) was captured in a study of cytomegalovirus exposure and HLA in healthy donors (dated by TCRdb to 2016 to 2017). Broadly, across the study: According to a later analysis, the 120 or so validation repertoires were produced on the same platform as the roughly 600 repertoires of the first cohort. The study aimed to test whether cataloging public T cell receptors could reveal signatures of past pathogen exposure. Along with the roughly 670-subject first cohort, a separate validation cohort of over a hundred different subjects was used. To predict cytomegalovirus infection status, the study combined high-throughput TCR immunosequencing, statistical association of individual TCRs with disease status, and machine learning. The investigation overall reported the following: Cytomegalovirus status was reported to be diagnosed by the classifier with high specificity and sensitivity in both the original and validation cohorts. Subsequent analysis determined that TCRs grouped into clusters in the first cohort also showed a tendency toward co-occurrence across the 130 or so validation repertoires, and about 93% of cluster scores exceeded 0. Across donors, most TCR sequences were observed very rarely, whereas some public TCRs were present in many individuals. The study gave a list of roughly 150 TCR beta chains associated with cytomegalovirus. Three of the identified cytomegalovirus-associated TCR beta chains were confirmed in vitro to be specific for cytomegalovirus antigens. The authors suggested that the approach could potentially be extended to other disease states and immunological phenotypes. A later analysis had no HLA typing for the validation cohort, so co-occurrence there was scored across all 120 repertoires.

A remark on this clone: The specificity of this receptor is unknown. Nothing much larger sits one base from this clone, and base qualities are not available.

Library preparation employed the immunoSEQ multiplex PCR assay. In the original analysis: To diagnose cytomegalovirus status from the catalog of TCR beta chain sequences, a statistical classification framework was built. TCRdb obtained this table from immuneACCESS and retained in-frame rearrangements with V and J assigned. These tables miss some clones; where compared with another copy, unresolved V genes account for less than half of the shortfall, and the remainder is unexplained. V, J and clone size were drawn from that table, and D and trimming were deduced from the DNA. For this sample there are some 180,000 clones; roughly three quarters appear just once. The top ten constitute around 1.2% of the sample. Separate from the roughly 650-subject first cohort, the validation cohort of 95 to 150 subjects was the group to which the donors belonged. CDR1 MNHNS and CDR2 SASEGT are derived from the germline V gene. At the junction V is shortened by 3 bases and J by 3 bases; bases outside the gene matches: 8. The CDR3 runs 15 amino acids, cysteine and phenylalanine included. The CDR3 DNA has 45 bases and is translated from base 1.

What was sequenced was PBMCs. This receptor was identified in a woman in her twenties or thirties in good health and CMV-seronegative. The chain was built from TRBV6-1 and TRBJ2-7; 7 central bases correspond to TRBD2. The DNA sequence follows: TGTGCCAGCAGTGATCAACCGGGGGGAAGCTACGAGCAGTACTTC. The translation is CASSDQPGGSYEQYF.